A single sample gave rise to the 10 T cell receptor beta chains below, sequenced in a study of graft-versus-host responses after intestinal transplantation. Assay used: immunoSEQ multiplex PCR; TCRdb lists only in-frame clones, some missing. The sample includes more than 85,000 clones, roughly 80% of them seen just once. Antigen specificity for these receptors is unknown. The sample was unstimulated CD4+ T cells sorted from spleen or lymph node cells, taken before intestinal transplant. Receptors were obtained from a human donor who received an intestinal transplant.

The genes are TRBV6-6 and TRBJ2-1; 8 nucleotides agree with TRBD1. CDR1 MNHNY and CDR2 SVGAGI come from the germline V gene (reference sequence). This CDR3 has 15 amino acids. V lost 7 bases, J lost 2 bases, and 7 bases stayed unmatched. The CDR3 region has the DNA TGTGCCAGCAAGGGACAGGAGAAGCCCTACAATGAGCAGTTCTTC. Its protein product is CASKGQEKPYNEQFF.

The chain has TRBV4-1 and TRBJ1-6, with D possibly TRBD1 on 5 matching bases. Trimming cost V 0 bases and J 14 bases, with 14 bases left between them. Per germline, CDR1 MGHRA and CDR2 YSYEKL. The CDR3 is made up of 14 amino acids. The CDR3 nucleotides read TGCGCCAGCAGCCAAGACAGGGAAAGTAGATCCCTCCACTTT. Translation: CASSQDRESRSLHF.

This clone was observed a single time. This chain joins TRBV9 and TRBJ2-5; 8 bases map to TRBD2. This CDR3 comprises 17 residues. V was clipped by 1 base and J by 3 bases; unmatched bases: 11. The germline gives CDR1 SGDLS, CDR2 YYNGEE. DNA of the CDR3: TGTGCCAGCAGCGTACAAAGTCAGCCGGGAGGGAAAGAGACCCAGTACTTC. Its translation is CASSVQSQPGGKETQYF.

This chain links TRBV6-1 with TRBJ2-7; TRBD1 agrees at 9 bases. The CDR3 runs to 15 residues. V was clipped by 1 base and J by 2 bases; unmatched bases: 3. Per germline, CDR1 MNHNS and CDR2 SASEGT. CDR3 amino acids: CASSEGGQGTYEQYF. As DNA, the CDR3 is TGTGCCAGCAGTGAAGGGGGACAGGGAACCTACGAGCAGTACTTC.

A single count supports this clone. The V call is TRBV27, the J call TRBJ2-2; D perhaps matches TRBD2 (5 bases). The V gene's germline CDR1 is MNHEY and CDR2 SMNVEV (reference sequence). CDR3 length equals 14 residues. V shed 8 bases and J shed 1 base, with 11 bases lying between them. This CDR3 is CASERRRNTGELFF. DNA for the CDR3: TGTGCCAGCGAGCGGCGGAGGAACACCGGGGAGCTGTTTTTT.

The V call is TRBV19, the J call TRBJ2-2, with D perhaps TRBD2 (6 bases). The CDR3 covers 15 residues. Trimming shortened V by 8 bases and J by 0 bases, and 13 bases separated the two germline ends. The germline gives CDR1 LNHDA, CDR2 SQIVND (reference sequence). CDR3 sequence reads: CASRYAGTNTGELFF. The CDR3 region has the DNA TGTGCCAGTCGATACGCGGGGACGAACACCGGGGAGCTGTTTTTT.

This rearrangement joins TRBV5-1 to TRBJ1-1; TRBD1 matches at 9 bases. CDR1 and CDR2 (germline): SGHRS, YFSETQ. The CDR3 spans 15 residues. V was pared by 4 bases and J by 5 bases, with 9 bases of the junction left unmatched. The CDR3 is CASSPTRTGDTEAFF. The DNA of the CDR3 is TGCGCCAGCAGCCCGACCCGGACAGGGGATACTGAAGCTTTCTTT.

The chain combines TRBV7-9 with TRBJ2-7, with TRBD2 matching over 11 bases. Germline V gives CDR1 SEHNR, CDR2 FQNEAQ (reference sequence). CDR3 size: 15 residues. V lost 3 bases to trimming and J lost 4 bases; unmatched junction nucleotides: 5. This CDR3 is CASSFLWTSGYEQYF. CDR3 sequence (DNA): TGTGCCAGCAGCTTTCTATGGACTAGCGGGTACGAGCAGTACTTC.

CDR3 in amino acids: CASSSYRGRGSPLHF. CDR3 sequence (DNA): TGTGCCAGCAGCTCGTACAGGGGACGAGGATCACCCCTCCACTTT. This sequence joins TRBV7-6 and TRBJ1-6; 7 bases map to TRBD1. The germline V gene has CDR1 SGHVS and CDR2 FNYEAQ. This CDR3 spans 15 amino acids. Trimming removed 4 bases from V and 10 bases from J; junction bases left unmatched: 10. The complete variable domain, with remaining parts taken from reference TRBV7-6 and TRBJ1-6, reads GAGVSQSPRYKVTKRGQDVALRCDPISGHVSLYWYRQALGQGPEFLTYFNYEAQQDKSGLPNDRFSAERPEGSISTLTIQRTEQRDSAMYRCASSSYRGRGSPLHFGNGTRLTVT.

This clone was seen a few times. V usage is TRBV5-5 and J usage is TRBJ1-4, with 10 bases lining up with TRBD1. The germline V gene encodes CDR1 SGHKS and CDR2 YYEKEE (reference sequence). The V gene end was trimmed by 2 bases and the J gene end by 8 bases; junction bases not matched to a gene: 6. This CDR3 comprises 15 residues. CDR3 coding DNA: TGTGCCAGCAGCTTCGACGGGACAGGGGACGAAAAACTGTTTTTT. Translation gives CASSFDGTGDEKLFF.